This T cell receptor (beta chain) was identified during a study of blood T cells in healthy people across ages. Overall study findings and caveats: The recorded TCR beta diversity per million T cells decreased in a roughly linear manner with age. Researchers report that TCR beta diversity correlated strongly with naive T cell percentage. Donor CMV status was unknown, possibly confounding expanded clonotype changes.

CDR1 is SEHNR and CDR2 is FQNEAQ in the germline V gene (reference sequence). The V and J ends lost 2 bases and 5 bases respectively, with 12 bases between them. This CDR3 spans 15 amino acids. A second roughly 6 to 12 cycle PCR used barcoded and J-beta primers. TCRdb called the 5' RACE reads again in MiXCR, with one record for every CDR3 protein. The profile covers about 1.6 million distinct CDR3 sequences, with 30% to 40% appearing a single time and around 11% taken by the ten largest. As concerns this clonotype: As yet, its antigen is unknown.

Per-sample yields of isolated PBMCs were at least 6 million. The chain combines TRBV7-9 with TRBJ2-2, with D perhaps TRBD2 (6 bases). This clonotype was sampled from a woman in her twenties or thirties in good health. The sequenced material came from blood. The CDR3 DNA reads as TGTGCCAGCAGCTTATTGGAGGGTATGACCGGGGAGCTGTTTTTT. It translates to CASSLLEGMTGELFF.